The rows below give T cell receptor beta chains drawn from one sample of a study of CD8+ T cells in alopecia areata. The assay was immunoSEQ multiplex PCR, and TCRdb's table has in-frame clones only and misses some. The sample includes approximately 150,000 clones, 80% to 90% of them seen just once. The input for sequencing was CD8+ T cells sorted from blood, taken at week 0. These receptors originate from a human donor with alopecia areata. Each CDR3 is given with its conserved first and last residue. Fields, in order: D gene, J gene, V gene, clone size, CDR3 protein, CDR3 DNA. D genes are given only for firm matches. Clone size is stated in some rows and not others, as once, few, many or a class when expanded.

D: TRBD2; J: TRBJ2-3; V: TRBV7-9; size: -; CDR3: CASSSRGLAVDTQYF; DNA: TGTGCCAGCAGCTCCCGGGGACTAGCCGTAGATACGCAGTATTTT
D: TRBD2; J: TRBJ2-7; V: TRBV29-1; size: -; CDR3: CSVEGGTSGGLQYF; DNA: TGCAGCGTTGAAGGCGGGACTAGCGGGGGATTGCAGTACTTC
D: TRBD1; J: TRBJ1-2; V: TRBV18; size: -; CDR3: CASSSLPWTGDYGYTF; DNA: TGTGCCAGCTCATCCCTACCCTGGACAGGGGACTATGGCTACACCTTC
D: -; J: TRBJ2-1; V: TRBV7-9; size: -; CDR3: CASSSTESSYNEQFF; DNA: TGTGCCAGCAGCTCGACGGAGAGCTCCTACAATGAGCAGTTCTTC
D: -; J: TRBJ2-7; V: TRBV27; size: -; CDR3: CASRTAGGRFHEQYF; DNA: TGTGCCAGCAGAACCGCCGGGGGGCGCTTCCACGAGCAGTACTTC
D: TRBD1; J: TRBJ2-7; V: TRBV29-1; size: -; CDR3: CSVRDRGFEQYF; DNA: TGCAGCGTAAGGGACAGGGGGTTCGAGCAGTACTTC
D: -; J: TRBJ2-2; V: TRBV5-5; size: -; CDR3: CASSPGPTTSNTGELFF; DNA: TGTGCCAGCAGCCCGGGACCGACCACGTCGAACACCGGGGAGCTGTTTTTT
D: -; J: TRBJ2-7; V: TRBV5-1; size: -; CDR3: CASSLDGSDEQYF; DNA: TGCGCCAGCAGCCTTGACGGAAGTGACGAGCAGTACTTC
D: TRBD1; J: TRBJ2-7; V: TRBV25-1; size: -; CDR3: CASTDGTGTYEQYF; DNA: TGTGCCAGCACCGACGGGACAGGGACCTACGAGCAGTACTTC
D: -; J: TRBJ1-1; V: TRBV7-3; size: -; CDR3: CASSPNFRGDEAFF; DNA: TGTGCCAGCAGCCCAAACTTCAGGGGAGATGAAGCTTTCTTT
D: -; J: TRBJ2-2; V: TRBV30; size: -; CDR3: CAWSAGDTGELFF; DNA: TGTGCCTGGAGTGCCGGGGATACCGGGGAGCTGTTTTTT
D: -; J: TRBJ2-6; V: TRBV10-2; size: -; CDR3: CASSAREHYSGANVLTF; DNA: TGCGCCAGCAGTGCCCGGGAACACTATTCTGGGGCCAACGTCCTGACTTTC
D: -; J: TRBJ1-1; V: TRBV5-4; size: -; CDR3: CASSEGTGIIEAFF; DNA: TGTGCCAGCAGCGAGGGGACGGGGATTATTGAAGCTTTCTTT
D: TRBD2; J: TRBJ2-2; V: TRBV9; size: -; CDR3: CASSPPRGGPDRTGELFF; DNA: TGTGCCAGCAGCCCGCCCCGGGGAGGGCCAGACCGAACCGGGGAGCTGTTTTTT
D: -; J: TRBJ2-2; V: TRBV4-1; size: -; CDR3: CASGQWLEEAGELFF; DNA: TGCGCCAGCGGCCAATGGTTGGAAGAGGCGGGGGAGCTGTTTTTT
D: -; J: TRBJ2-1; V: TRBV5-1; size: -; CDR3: CASSLEQVNYNEQFF; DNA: TGCGCCAGCAGCTTGGAACAGGTCAACTACAATGAGCAGTTCTTC
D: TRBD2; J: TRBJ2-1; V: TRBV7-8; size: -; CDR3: CASSLYRGTSGLLEQFF; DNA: TGTGCCAGCAGCCTCTACCGAGGGACTAGCGGTCTGTTGGAGCAGTTCTTC
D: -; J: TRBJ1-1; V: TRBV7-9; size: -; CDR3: CASSLASANTEAFF; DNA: TGTGCCAGCAGCTTAGCGTCAGCGAACACTGAAGCTTTCTTT
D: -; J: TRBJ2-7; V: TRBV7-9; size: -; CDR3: CASSSERTATSTGYEQYF; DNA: TGTGCCAGCAGTTCCGAGAGGACAGCAACCAGCACAGGCTACGAGCAGTACTTC
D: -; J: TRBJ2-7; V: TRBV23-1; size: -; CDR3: CASSLPGEPPYEQYF; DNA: TGCGCCAGCAGTCTTCCGGGAGAGCCGCCCTACGAGCAGTACTTC
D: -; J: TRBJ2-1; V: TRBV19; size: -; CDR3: CASSMLSGELNEQFF; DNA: TGTGCCAGTAGTATGCTTAGCGGAGAACTCAATGAGCAGTTCTTC
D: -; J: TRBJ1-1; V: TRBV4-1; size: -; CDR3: CASSQAGGNTEAFF; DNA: TGCGCCAGCAGCCAAGCCGGGGGGAACACTGAAGCTTTCTTT
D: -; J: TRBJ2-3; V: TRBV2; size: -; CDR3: CASRVPDTQYF; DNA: TGTGCCAGCAGGGTCCCAGATACGCAGTATTTT
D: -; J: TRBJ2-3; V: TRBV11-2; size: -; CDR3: CASSLSSGGTDTQYF; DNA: TGTGCCAGCAGCTTATCCTCGGGGGGCACAGATACGCAGTATTTT
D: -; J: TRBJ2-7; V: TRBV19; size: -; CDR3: CASSIEGGLTYEQYF; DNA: TGTGCCAGTAGTATAGAAGGGGGACTTACCTACGAGCAGTACTTC
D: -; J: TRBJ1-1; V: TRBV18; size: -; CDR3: CASSPTGSATEAFF; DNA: TGTGCCAGCTCACCCACAGGGAGTGCCACTGAAGCTTTCTTT
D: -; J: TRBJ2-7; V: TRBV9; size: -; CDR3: CASSEFAADEQYF; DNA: TGTGCCAGCAGCGAGTTCGCAGCGGACGAGCAGTACTTC
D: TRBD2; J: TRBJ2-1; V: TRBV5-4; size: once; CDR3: CASSSLAGGPSYNEQFF; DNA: TGTGCCAGCAGCTCCCTAGCGGGAGGGCCCTCGTACAATGAGCAGTTCTTC
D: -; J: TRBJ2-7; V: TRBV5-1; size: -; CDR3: CASSLGVGAYEQYF; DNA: TGCGCCAGCAGCTTGGGAGTAGGGGCGTACGAGCAGTACTTC
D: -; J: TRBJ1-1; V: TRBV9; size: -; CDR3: CASSASGTEAFF; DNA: TGTGCCAGCAGCGCCTCTGGAACTGAAGCTTTCTTT
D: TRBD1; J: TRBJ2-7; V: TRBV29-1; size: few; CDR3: CSVEDRQGQGDDEQYF; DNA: TGCAGCGTTGAAGATCGGCAAGGTCAGGGGGACGACGAGCAGTACTTC
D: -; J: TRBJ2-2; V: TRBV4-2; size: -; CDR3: CASSQIFTEYSNTGELFF; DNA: TGTGCCAGCAGCCAAATTTTCACGGAGTACTCTAACACCGGGGAGCTGTTTTTT
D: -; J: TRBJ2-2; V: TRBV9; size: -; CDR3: CASSPHLSNTGELFF; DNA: TGTGCCAGCAGCCCTCACCTTTCGAACACCGGGGAGCTGTTTTTT
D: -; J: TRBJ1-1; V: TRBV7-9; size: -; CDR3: CASSLVRGNTEAFF; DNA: TGTGCCAGCAGCTTAGTGAGGGGGAACACTGAAGCTTTCTTT
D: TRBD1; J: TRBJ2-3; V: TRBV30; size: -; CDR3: CAWRDPDRADPDTQYF; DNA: TGTGCCTGGAGAGATCCTGACAGGGCGGATCCGGATACGCAGTATTTT
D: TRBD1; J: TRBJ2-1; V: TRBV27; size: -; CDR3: CASSLLPHGQGANNEQFF; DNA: TGTGCCAGCAGTTTACTCCCACACGGACAGGGGGCAAACAATGAGCAGTTCTTC
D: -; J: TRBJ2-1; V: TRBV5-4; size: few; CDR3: CASSSDSSYNEQFF; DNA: TGTGCCAGCAGCTCGGACAGCTCCTACAATGAGCAGTTCTTC
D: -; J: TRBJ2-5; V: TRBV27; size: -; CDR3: CASSLGAGLRPGETQYF; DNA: TGTGCCAGCAGTTTAGGGGCGGGGCTACGTCCTGGGGAGACCCAGTACTTC
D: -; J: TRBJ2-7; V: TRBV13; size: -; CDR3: CASSLGKAFGFYEQYF; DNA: TGTGCCAGCAGCTTAGGCAAGGCTTTCGGGTTCTACGAGCAGTACTTC
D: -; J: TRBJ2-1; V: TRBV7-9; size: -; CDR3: CASSFVRNNEQFF; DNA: TGTGCCAGCAGCTTTGTACGGAACAATGAGCAGTTCTTC
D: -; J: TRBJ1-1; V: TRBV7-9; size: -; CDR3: CASSLARRPEAFF; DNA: TGTGCCAGCAGCTTAGCCCGGAGGCCTGAAGCTTTCTTT
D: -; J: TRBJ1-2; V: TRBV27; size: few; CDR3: CASSVTGLYGYTF; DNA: TGTGCCAGCAGTGTTACAGGGTTGTATGGCTACACCTTC